A single sample is the source of the 17 T cell receptor beta chains below, sequenced in a study of control samples from healthy donors and cancer patients. This table comes from immunoSEQ multiplex PCR, and its TCRdb copy is limited to in-frame clones, with some not included. Counted here are roughly 400,000 clones, 90% occurring once; the ten biggest clones make up 5% to 8%. Sequencing input: PBMCs. These receptors were collected from a man aged 35-49 years with head and neck cancer.

The chain has TRBV28 and TRBJ1-3; TRBD1 matches 8 bases. V dropped 7 bases and J dropped 0; count of bases not matched to a gene: 20. This CDR3 has 20 amino acids. Germline CDR1 and CDR2: MDHEN and SYDVKM. CDR3 sequence (DNA): TGTGCCAGCAAAAGTAGGGGGACAGGACTCTCCTTTAGCTCTGGAAACACCATATATTTT. Translated, it gives CASKSRGTGLSFSSGNTIYF.

This chain uses TRBV30 with TRBJ1-1; D remains unclear. The germline gives CDR1 GTSNPN, CDR2 SVGIG (reference sequence). CDR3 length equals 12 residues. Trimming took 3 bases from V and 3 from J, leaving 8 bases between them. The CDR3 sequence: CAWSPRDTEAFF. The CDR3 bases are TGTGCCTGGAGCCCCCGTGACACTGAAGCTTTCTTT.

CDR3 loop: CASSPGTGGTNYGYTF. As DNA, the CDR3 is TGTGCCAGCAGCCCAGGGACAGGGGGCACGAACTATGGCTACACCTTC. The V call is TRBV7-9, the J call TRBJ1-2, with 12 bases matching TRBD1. The CDR3 is made up of 16 amino acids. The V segment lost 5 bases and the J segment 2 bases; nucleotides outside the gene matches: 6. Germline loops: CDR1 SEHNR, CDR2 FQNEAQ (reference sequence).

This clone was found once. This chain joins TRBV2 and TRBJ2-3, with 10 bases matching TRBD1. The CDR3 covers 15 residues. J gave up 3 bases and V 6 bases, and 6 bases lay outside the gene matches. Germline-derived CDR1 and CDR2 are SNHLY and FYNNEI. The CDR3, as DNA: TGTGCCAGCAGGACCGGGACAGGGGCGACAGATACGCAGTATTTT. Its translation: CASRTGTGATDTQYF.

The CDR3 DNA is TGCAGCGTTGCGATGTCGGACACTGAAGCTTTCTTT. Translation: CSVAMSDTEAFF. The rearrangement joins TRBV29-1 to TRBJ1-1, with unresolved D. V dropped 4 bases and J dropped 3 bases, with 9 bases sitting between them. Germline V lookup: CDR1 SQVTM, CDR2 ANQGSEA. CDR3 length equals 12 residues.

This clone has only one observation. The V and J genes are TRBV11-2 and TRBJ1-1; D call uncertain. Trimming shortened V by 5 bases and J by 1 base, and 11 bases separated the two germline ends. This CDR3 has 14 residues. In germline, CDR1 is SGHAT, CDR2 FQNNGV. CDR3 protein: CASSLRGGNTEAFF. CDR3 nucleotide sequence: TGTGCCAGCAGCCTCCGTGGCGGGAACACTGAAGCTTTCTTT.

V and J are TRBV7-2 and TRBJ2-7; D might be TRBD2 (5 bases). Trimming took 4 bases from V and 0 from J, leaving 16 bases between them. The CDR3 has 16 residues. The germline V gene encodes CDR1 SGHTA and CDR2 FQGNSA. CDR3: CASSYETVGSSYEQYF. Written as DNA, the CDR3 is TGTGCCAGCAGCTACGAAACAGTGGGGAGCTCCTACGAGCAGTACTTC.

This clone has more than one count but fewer than ten. J is TRBJ1-4 and V is TRBV7-9; no clear D gene. V lost 1 base and J lost 0, with 6 bases in between. This CDR3 has 15 residues. Germline CDR1 and CDR2: SEHNR and FQNEAQ (reference sequence). CDR3 residues: CASSLVQTTNEKLFF. CDR3 DNA: TGTGCCAGCAGCTTAGTGCAGACAACTAATGAAAAACTGTTTTTT.

This clone was seen more than once but under ten times. The V call is TRBV5-1, the J call TRBJ2-7; 11 positions agree with TRBD1. V was clipped by 4 bases and J by 0 bases; unmatched bases: 6. The germline V gene has CDR1 SGHRS and CDR2 YFSETQ. The CDR3 loop spans 16 amino acids. The CDR3 loop reads CASSGRDRGDSYEQYF. In nucleotides, the CDR3 is TGCGCCAGCAGCGGCAGGGACAGGGGGGACTCCTACGAGCAGTACTTC.

V is TRBV18 and J is TRBJ2-4; 7 bases fit TRBD1. The CDR3 spans 14 residues. J lost 8 bases, V lost 5 bases, and 9 bases had no gene match. Germline V gene data show CDR1 as KGHSH and CDR2 as LQKENI. In nucleotides, the CDR3 is TGTGCCAGCTCAGCGACAGGGTTCGGTGACATTCAGTACTTC. As protein: CASSATGFGDIQYF.

The chain recombines TRBV7-8 with TRBJ2-7; D is undetermined. The CDR3 spans 14 residues. Deletions cut 1 base from V and 2 bases from J, with 9 bases between. Germline CDR1 is SGHVS and CDR2 is FQNEAQ. The CDR3 loop is CASSLDRSAYEQYF. DNA of the CDR3: TGTGCCAGCAGCTTAGATCGGAGCGCCTACGAGCAGTACTTC.

This clone was observed a single time. V usage is TRBV27 and J usage is TRBJ1-1; D remains ambiguous. The CDR3 contains 13 residues. Between the trimmed V and J ends, which lost 3 bases and 4 bases, there was a span of 9 bases. The germline CDR1 and CDR2 sequences are MNHEY and SMNVEV (reference sequence). The CDR3: CASSFLVGTEAFF. CDR3 in DNA: TGTGCCAGCAGTTTTTTAGTGGGCACTGAAGCTTTCTTT.

The chain employs TRBV6-5 and TRBJ2-1; TRBD2 aligns across 10 bases. Germline trimming cut 2 bases from V and 10 bases from J; bases unmatched to any gene: 11. Germline CDR1 reads MNHEY; CDR2 reads SVGAGI. This CDR3 contains 16 residues. The CDR3 here is CASSYGAGGRWREQFF. The CDR3, as DNA: TGTGCCAGCAGTTACGGAGCGGGGGGGCGTTGGCGGGAGCAGTTCTTC.

This clone was picked up one time. The chain is built from TRBV19 and TRBJ2-1; D possibly corresponds to TRBD1 (6 bases). This CDR3 contains 13 residues. Germline V CDR1 and CDR2: LNHDA, SQIVND (reference sequence). Trimming removed 6 bases from V and 12 bases from J, with 18 bases in between. The CDR3 is CASSKTGPSGQFF. The CDR3 DNA sequence: TGTGCCAGTAGCAAGACAGGACCCTCGGGGCAGTTCTTC. The full variable domain, its missing parts supplied by reference TRBV19 and TRBJ2-1, is DGGITQSPKYLFRKEGQNVTLSCEQNLNHDAMYWYRQDPGQGLRLIYYSQIVNDFQKGDIAEGYSVSREKKESFPLTVTSAQKNPTAFYLCASSKTGPSGQFFGPGTRLTVL.

V is TRBV5-5 and J is TRBJ2-7, with D unclear. CDR1 SGHKS and CDR2 YYEKEE come from the germline V gene (reference sequence). The CDR3 has 15 amino acids. Trimming took 3 bases from V and 3 from J, leaving 16 bases between them. The CDR3 loop is CASSYKSGFGYEQYF. As DNA, the CDR3 is TGTGCCAGCAGCTACAAATCCGGGTTCGGCTACGAGCAGTACTTC.

The rearrangement uses TRBV19 and TRBJ2-5; a weak D match, TRBD2 (6 bases). The CDR3 consists of 16 residues. V was trimmed by 6 bases and J by 7 bases, leaving 24 bases between them. Looked up from germline, CDR1 is LNHDA and CDR2 is SQIVND (reference sequence). In nucleotides, the CDR3 is TGTGCCAGTAGCCCCCCCAGGGCGGGACCCGCGGGGACCCAGTACTTC. Its protein is CASSPPRAGPAGTQYF.

This clone was seen only once. V usage is TRBV18 and J usage is TRBJ1-5; D possibly corresponds to TRBD1 (5 bases). CDR3 size: 13 residues. V shed 6 bases and J shed 5 bases, with 11 bases lying between them. CDR1 and CDR2 from the germline V gene are KGHSH and LQKENI. The CDR3 DNA reads as TGTGCCAGCTCCGGGACCCGGGATCAGCCCCAGCATTTT. Amino acid sequence: CASSGTRDQPQHF.